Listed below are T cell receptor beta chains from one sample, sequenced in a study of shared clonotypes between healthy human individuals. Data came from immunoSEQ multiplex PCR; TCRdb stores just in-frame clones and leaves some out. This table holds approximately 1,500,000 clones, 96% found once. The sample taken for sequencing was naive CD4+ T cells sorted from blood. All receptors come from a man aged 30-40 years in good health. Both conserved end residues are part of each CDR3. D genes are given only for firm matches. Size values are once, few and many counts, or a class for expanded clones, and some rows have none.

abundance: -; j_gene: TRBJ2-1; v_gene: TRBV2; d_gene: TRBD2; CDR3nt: TGTGCCAGCAGTGAAGGACTAGCGGGCCTGGTTGAGCAGTTCTTC; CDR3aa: CASSEGLAGLVEQFF
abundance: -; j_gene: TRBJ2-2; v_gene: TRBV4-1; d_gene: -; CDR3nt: TGCGCCAGCAGCCCAGAGCCGCGACGGAGAACCGGGGAGCTGTTTTTT; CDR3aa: CASSPEPRRRTGELFF
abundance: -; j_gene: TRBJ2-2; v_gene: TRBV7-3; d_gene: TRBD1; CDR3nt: TGTGCCAGCAGCATCTCAGGGGGGAACACCGGGGAGCTGTTTTTT; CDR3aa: CASSISGGNTGELFF
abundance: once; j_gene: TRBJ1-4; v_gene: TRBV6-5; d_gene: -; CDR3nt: TGTGCCAGCAGTAGGGTTAATGAAAAACTGTTTTTT; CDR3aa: CASSRVNEKLFF
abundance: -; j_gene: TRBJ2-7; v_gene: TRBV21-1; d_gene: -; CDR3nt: TGTGCCAGCAGCAAAGGTGGAGGGATACCTGTGCAGTACTTC; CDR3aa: CASSKGGGIPVQYF
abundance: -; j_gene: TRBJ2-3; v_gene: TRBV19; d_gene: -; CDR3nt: TGTGCCAGTGGACAGATGGGCACAGATACGCAGTATTTT; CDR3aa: CASGQMGTDTQYF
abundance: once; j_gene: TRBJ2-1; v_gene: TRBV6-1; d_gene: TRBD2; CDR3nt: TGTGCCAGCAGTGGACTAGCGGGAGTAGGGAATGAGCAGTTCTTC; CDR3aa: CASSGLAGVGNEQFF
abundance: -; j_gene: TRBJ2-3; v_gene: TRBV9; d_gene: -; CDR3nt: TGTGCCAGCAGCCCAGAGGTCCGGCCCACAGATACGCAGTATTTT; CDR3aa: CASSPEVRPTDTQYF
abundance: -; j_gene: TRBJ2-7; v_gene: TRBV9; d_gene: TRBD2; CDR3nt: TGTGCCAGCAGCGTAGACACAGCGGGAGGGCGACGCGAGCAGTACTTC; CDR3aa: CASSVDTAGGRREQYF
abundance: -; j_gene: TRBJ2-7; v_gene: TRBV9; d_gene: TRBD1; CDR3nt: TGTGCCAGCAGCGTAGGGGACAGGGGATCCTACGAGCAGTACTTC; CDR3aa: CASSVGDRGSYEQYF
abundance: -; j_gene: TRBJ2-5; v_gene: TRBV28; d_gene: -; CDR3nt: TGTGCCAGCAGTGTCGGAGCTCAAGAGACCCAGTACTTC; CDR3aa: CASSVGAQETQYF
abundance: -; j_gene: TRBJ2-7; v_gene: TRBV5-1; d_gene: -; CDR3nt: TGCGCCAGCAGCTTGGGGCAGCTCTCCTACGAGCAGTACTTC; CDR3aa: CASSLGQLSYEQYF
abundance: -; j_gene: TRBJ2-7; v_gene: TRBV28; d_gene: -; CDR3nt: TGTGCCAGCAGTCCGGACAACTACGAGCAGTACTTC; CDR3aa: CASSPDNYEQYF
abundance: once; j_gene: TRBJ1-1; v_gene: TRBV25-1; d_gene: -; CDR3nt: TGTGCCAGCAGTGTTCATAGTCCTGGCACTGAAGCTTTCTTT; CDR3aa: CASSVHSPGTEAFF
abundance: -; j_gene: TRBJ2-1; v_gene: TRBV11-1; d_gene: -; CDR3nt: TGTGCCAGCAGCTTCGGCGGGTTGAGCTCCTACAATGAGCAGTTCTTC; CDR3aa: CASSFGGLSSYNEQFF
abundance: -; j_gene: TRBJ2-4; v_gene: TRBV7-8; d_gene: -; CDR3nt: TGTGCCAGCAGCTTAGTGTTTCCTGGGGCCGGCAAAAACATTCAGTACTTC; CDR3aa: CASSLVFPGAGKNIQYF
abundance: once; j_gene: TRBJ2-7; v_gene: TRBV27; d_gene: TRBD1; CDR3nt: TGTGCCAGCAGTTTTTGGGACAGGACCTACGAGCAGTACTTC; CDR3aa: CASSFWDRTYEQYF
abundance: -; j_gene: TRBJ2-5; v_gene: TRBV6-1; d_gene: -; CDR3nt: TGTGCCAGCACCTCTGACAGGATTCAAGAGACCCAGTACTTC; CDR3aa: CASTSDRIQETQYF
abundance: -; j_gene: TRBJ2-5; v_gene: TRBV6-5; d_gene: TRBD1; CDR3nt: TGTGCCAGCAGCCCGGACAGGAAAGAGACCCAGTACTTC; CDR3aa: CASSPDRKETQYF
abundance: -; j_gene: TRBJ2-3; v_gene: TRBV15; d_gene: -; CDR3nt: TGTGCCACCAGCAGAGATTTAATCAGCGGGACAGGCAAATCAGATACGCAGTATTTT; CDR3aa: CATSRDLISGTGKSDTQYF
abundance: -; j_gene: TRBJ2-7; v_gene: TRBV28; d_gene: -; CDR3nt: TGTGCCAGCAACTACGCGGGACCCGGCTACGAGCAGTACTTC; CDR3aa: CASNYAGPGYEQYF
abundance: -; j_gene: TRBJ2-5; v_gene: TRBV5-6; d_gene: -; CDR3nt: TGTGCCAGCAGCTTGACGGGAAGGGAGGAAGAGACCCAGTACTTC; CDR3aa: CASSLTGREEETQYF
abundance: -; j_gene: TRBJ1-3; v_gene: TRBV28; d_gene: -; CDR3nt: TGTGCCAGCAGTGTGGACAGCTCAAAAGGGAACACCATATATTTT; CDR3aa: CASSVDSSKGNTIYF
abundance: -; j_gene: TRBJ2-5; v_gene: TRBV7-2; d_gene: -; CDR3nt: TGTGCCAGCACCCTTCAACCTGAGACCCAGTACTTC; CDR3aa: CASTLQPETQYF
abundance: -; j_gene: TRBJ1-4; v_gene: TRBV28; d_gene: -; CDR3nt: TGTGCCAGCAGCCTTCACGCTTCAGGGTTGGGGAAACTGTTTTTT; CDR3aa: CASSLHASGLGKLFF
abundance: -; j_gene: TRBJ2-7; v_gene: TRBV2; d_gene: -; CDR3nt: TGTGCCAGCAGTGAACGGGATTACGAGCAGTACTTC; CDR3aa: CASSERDYEQYF
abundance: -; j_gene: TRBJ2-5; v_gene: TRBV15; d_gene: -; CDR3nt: TGTGCCACCAGCAGAAGGCTAGGGGGGCGGGAGACCCAGGAGACCCAGTACTTC; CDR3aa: CATSRRLGGRETQETQYF
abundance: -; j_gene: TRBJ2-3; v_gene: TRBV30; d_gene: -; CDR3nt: TGTGCCTGGAGTGCGCTCGGGGGACTCCTTGGGACAGATACGCAGTATTTT; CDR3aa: CAWSALGGLLGTDTQYF
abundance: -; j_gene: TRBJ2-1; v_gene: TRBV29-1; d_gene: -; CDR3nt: TGCAGCGTTGGTCGCTACAATGAGCAGTTCTTC; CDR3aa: CSVGRYNEQFF
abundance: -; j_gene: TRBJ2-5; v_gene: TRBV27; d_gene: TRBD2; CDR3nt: TGTGCCAGCAGTTCGGCGACTAGCGCCGACCCCGAAAGGCAAGAGACCCAGTACTTC; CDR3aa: CASSSATSADPERQETQYF
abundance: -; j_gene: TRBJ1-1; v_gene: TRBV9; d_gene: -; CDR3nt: TGTGCCAGCAGCGTAGGGGCAGCAGGGACTGTATCTGAAGCTTTCTTT; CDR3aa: CASSVGAAGTVSEAFF
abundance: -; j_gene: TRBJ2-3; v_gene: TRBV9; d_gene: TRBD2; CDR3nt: TGTGCCAGCAGCGTAGGTCGGACTAGCGGTTCCACAGATACGCAGTATTTT; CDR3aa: CASSVGRTSGSTDTQYF
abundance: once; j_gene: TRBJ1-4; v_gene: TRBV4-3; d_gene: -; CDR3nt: TGCGCCAGCAGCCAAGAGTGGGGGAATAATGAAAAACTGTTTTTT; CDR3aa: CASSQEWGNNEKLFF
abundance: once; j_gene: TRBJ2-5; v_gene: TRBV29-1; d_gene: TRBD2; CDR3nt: TGCAGCGGCGGACTAGCGGGACCGAAAAGTGAGACCCAGTACTTC; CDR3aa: CSGGLAGPKSETQYF
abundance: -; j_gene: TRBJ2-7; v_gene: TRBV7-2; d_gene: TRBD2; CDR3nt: TGTGCCAGCAGCTTAGGAGGAGCGGGGGCCTTTTACGAGCAGTACTTC; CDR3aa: CASSLGGAGAFYEQYF
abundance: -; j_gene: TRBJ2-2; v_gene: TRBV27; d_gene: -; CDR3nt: TGTGCCAGCAGACCCCCCGGGGCGAGCACCGGGGAGCTGTTTTTT; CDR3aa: CASRPPGASTGELFF
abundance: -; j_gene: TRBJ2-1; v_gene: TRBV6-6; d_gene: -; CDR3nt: TGTGCCAGCAGTTACTCCCCCCCGAGGTTAGTCAGGGAGCAGTTCTTC; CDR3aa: CASSYSPPRLVREQFF
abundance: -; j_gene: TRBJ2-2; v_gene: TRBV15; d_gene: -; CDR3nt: TGTGCCACCAGCAGAGTCGTGACTTCGAACACCGGGGAGCTGTTTTTT; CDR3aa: CATSRVVTSNTGELFF
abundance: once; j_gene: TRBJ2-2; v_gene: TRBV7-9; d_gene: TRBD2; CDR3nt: TGTGCCAGCGGTTGGCTAGCGGGGCTAAACCGTTTATCCGGGGAGCTGTTTTTT; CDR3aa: CASGWLAGLNRLSGELFF